The entry below describes one T cell receptor beta chain. What it recognizes is unknown. The data originate from a study of Ad26.COV2.S vaccination and SARS-CoV-2 variants. Across the whole study: Donor got 5x10^10 or 1x10^11 viral particles of Ad26.COV2.S.

Findings of the study overall: Responses of T cells in total may have been underestimated by the TCR breadth and depth analyses. Those who received the vaccine showed greater spike-specific TCR breadth than those given placebo.

The method was immunoSEQ multiplex PCR; TCRdb's version includes in-frame clones alone and lacks a portion of them. This table has approximately 400,000 clones, roughly four fifths appearing once. V dropped 2 bases and J dropped 5 bases, with 18 bases sitting between them. This CDR3 region has 16 residues. From germline, CDR1 is SGHRS and CDR2 YFSETQ. Indicated treatment: about 20 received Ad26.COV2.S at low or high dose, single or two shots; several received placebo; per-sample allocation not given. All samples were drawn on day 63, counting from the first vaccine or placebo injection. Boston supplied an adult donor aged 18-55 years.

The clonotype comes from a person aged 18-65 years who received the Ad26.COV2.S COVID-19 vaccine or a placebo. The V call is TRBV5-1, the J call TRBJ2-3, with D perhaps matching TRBD2 (7 bases). The source material was peripheral blood, sampled in a trial of Ad26.COV2.S vaccine versus placebo. The CDR3 here is CASSFVAGEGGDTQYF. The CDR3 DNA reads as TGCGCCAGCAGCTTCGTAGCGGGTGAGGGGGGAGATACGCAGTATTTT.